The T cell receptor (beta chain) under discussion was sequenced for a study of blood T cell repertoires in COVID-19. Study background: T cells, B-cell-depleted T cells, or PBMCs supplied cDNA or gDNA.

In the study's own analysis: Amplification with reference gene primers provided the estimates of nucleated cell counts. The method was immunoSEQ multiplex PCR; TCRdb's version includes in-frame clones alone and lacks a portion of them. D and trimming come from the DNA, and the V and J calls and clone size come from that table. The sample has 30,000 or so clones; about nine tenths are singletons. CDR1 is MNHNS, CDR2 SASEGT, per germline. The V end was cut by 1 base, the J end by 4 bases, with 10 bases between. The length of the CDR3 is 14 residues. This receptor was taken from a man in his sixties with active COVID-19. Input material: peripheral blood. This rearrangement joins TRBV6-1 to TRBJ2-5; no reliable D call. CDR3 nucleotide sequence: TGTGCCAGCAGTGAAGGAATTAGCAGAGAGACCCAGTACTTC. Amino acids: CASSEGISRETQYF.